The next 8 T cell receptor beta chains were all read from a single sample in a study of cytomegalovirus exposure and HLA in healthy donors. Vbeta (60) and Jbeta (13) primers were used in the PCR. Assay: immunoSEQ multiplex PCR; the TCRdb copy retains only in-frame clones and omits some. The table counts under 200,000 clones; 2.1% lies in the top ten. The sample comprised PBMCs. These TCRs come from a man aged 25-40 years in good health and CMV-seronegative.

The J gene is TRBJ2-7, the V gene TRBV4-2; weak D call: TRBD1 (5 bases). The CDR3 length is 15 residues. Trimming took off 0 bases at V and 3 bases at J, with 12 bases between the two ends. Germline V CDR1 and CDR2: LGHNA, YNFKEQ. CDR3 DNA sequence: TGTGCCAGCAGCCAAGATCGCCAGGGATACTACGAGCAGTACTTC. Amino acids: CASSQDRQGYYEQYF.

CDR3 protein: CSVGQGGYEQYF. In DNA form, the CDR3 reads TGCAGCGTTGGTCAGGGAGGATACGAGCAGTACTTC. The chain carries TRBV29-1 and TRBJ2-7, with a tentative D call TRBD2 (6 bases). This CDR3 has 12 residues. CDR1 is SQVTM and CDR2 is ANQGSEA in the germline V gene. V lost 4 bases to trimming and J lost 4 bases, with 11 bases between them.

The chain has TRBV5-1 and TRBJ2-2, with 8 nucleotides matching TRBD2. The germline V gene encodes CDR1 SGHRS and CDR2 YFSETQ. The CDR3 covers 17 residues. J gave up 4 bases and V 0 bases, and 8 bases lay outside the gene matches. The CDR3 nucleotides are TGCGCCAGCAGCTTGGGGCCGGGAGGGCCGGGCACCGGGGAGCTGTTTTTT. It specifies CASSLGPGGPGTGELFF.

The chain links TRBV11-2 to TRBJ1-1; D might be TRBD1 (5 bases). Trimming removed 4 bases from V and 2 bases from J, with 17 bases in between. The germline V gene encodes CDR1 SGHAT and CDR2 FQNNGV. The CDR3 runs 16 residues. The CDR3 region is CASSSGQSGFNTEAFF. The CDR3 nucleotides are TGTGCCAGCAGCTCCGGACAAAGTGGATTTAACACTGAAGCTTTCTTT.

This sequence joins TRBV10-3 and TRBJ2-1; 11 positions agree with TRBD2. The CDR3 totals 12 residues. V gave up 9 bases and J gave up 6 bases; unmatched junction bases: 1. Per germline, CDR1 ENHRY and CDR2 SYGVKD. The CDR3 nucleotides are TGTGCCATTACTAGCGGGAGCAATGAGCAGTTCTTC. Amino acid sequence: CAITSGSNEQFF.

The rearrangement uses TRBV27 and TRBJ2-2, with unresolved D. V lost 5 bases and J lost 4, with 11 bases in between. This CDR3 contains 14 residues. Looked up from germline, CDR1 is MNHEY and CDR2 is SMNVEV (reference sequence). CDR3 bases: TGTGCCAGCAGTCCCCTCCCGGTCACCGGGGAGCTGTTTTTT. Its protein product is CASSPLPVTGELFF.

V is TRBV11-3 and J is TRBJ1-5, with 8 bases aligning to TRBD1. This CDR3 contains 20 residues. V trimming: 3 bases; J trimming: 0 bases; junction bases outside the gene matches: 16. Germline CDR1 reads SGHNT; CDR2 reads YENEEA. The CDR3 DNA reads TGTGCCAGCAGCTTTGAAGGGACAGGTAATAGGAGTTATAGCAATCAGCCCCAGCATTTT. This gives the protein CASSFEGTGNRSYSNQPQHF.

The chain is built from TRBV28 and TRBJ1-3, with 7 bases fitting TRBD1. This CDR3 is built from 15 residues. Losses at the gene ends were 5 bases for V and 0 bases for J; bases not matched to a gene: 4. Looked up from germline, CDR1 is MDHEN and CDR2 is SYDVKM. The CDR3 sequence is CASSPTGNSGNTIYF. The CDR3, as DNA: TGTGCCAGCAGTCCGACAGGGAACTCTGGAAACACCATATATTTT.